One sample yielded the 20 T cell receptor beta chains listed below, sequenced in a study of T cells after yellow fever vaccination. Each CDR3 protein gets one entry after TCRdb re-called the 5' RACE reads with MiXCR. This table has nearly 300,000 distinct CDR3 sequences, 7.5% to 9.5% appearing once. This specimen consisted of CD4+ T cells sorted from PBMCs, obtained 5 days after the yellow fever booster vaccination. Receptors were obtained from a man aged 18-30 years who received the YFV17D yellow fever vaccine.

This clonotype turned up a few times. This chain links TRBV7-2 with TRBJ2-5, with unresolved D. In germline, CDR1 is SGHTA, CDR2 FQGNSA. CDR3 size: 14 residues. V was trimmed by 1 base and J by 2 bases, leaving 8 bases between them. The CDR3: CASSLEAAQETQYF. DNA of the CDR3: TGTGCCAGCAGCTTAGAAGCAGCACAAGAGACCCAGTACTTC.

This clonotype turned up a few times. V usage is TRBV30 and J usage is TRBJ2-5; D possibly uses TRBD1 or TRBD2 (5 bases each). The CDR3 is 13 residues long. The V gene's germline CDR1 is GTSNPN and CDR2 SVGIG (reference sequence). Trimming cost V 5 bases and J 1 base, with 11 bases left between them. CDR3 sequence reads: CAWEGPGQETQYF. The CDR3 DNA is TGTGCCTGGGAGGGACCGGGCCAAGAGACCCAGTACTTC.

The chain couples TRBV7-2 to TRBJ2-4; D may match TRBD1 or TRBD2 (6 bases each). V shed 7 bases and J shed 8 bases, with 12 bases lying between them. CDR3 size: 12 residues. Per the germline V gene, CDR1 is SGHTA and CDR2 is FQGNSA. CDR3 in DNA: TGTGCCAGCATGGGGGGCTTGGACATTCAGTACTTC. Translation gives CASMGGLDIQYF. Supplemented by reference TRBV7-2 and TRBJ2-4, the full variable domain reads GAGVSQSPSNKVTEKGKDVELRCDPISGHTALYWYRQSLGQGLEFLIYFQGNSAPDKSGLPSDRFSAERTGGSVSTLTIQRTQQEDSAVYLCASMGGLDIQYFGAGTRLSVL.

The gene calls are TRBV18 and TRBJ1-4; D uncertain. This CDR3 spans 14 amino acids. Per the germline V gene, CDR1 is KGHSH and CDR2 is LQKENI. Trimming pared 5 bases from V and 7 bases from J, leaving 14 bases between. CDR3 sequence reads: CASSRATEGEKLFF. In nucleotides, the CDR3 is TGTGCCAGCTCAAGGGCCACCGAGGGTGAAAAACTGTTTTTT. Full variable domain (remainder filled in from reference TRBV18 and TRBJ1-4): NAGVMQNPRHLVRRRGQEARLRCSPMKGHSHVYWYRQLPEEGLKFMVYLQKENIIDESGMPKERFSAEFPKEGPSILRIQQVVRGDSAAYFCASSRATEGEKLFFGSGTQLSVL.

In this sample, this clonotype turned up a few times. The CDR3 coding sequence is TGTGCCAGCAGTTTTGGCAGGGTGTCCCAGCCCCAGCATTTT. Translation gives CASSFGRVSQPQHF. V usage is TRBV12-3 or TRBV12-4 and J usage is TRBJ1-5; TRBD1 might be the D (5 bases). The CDR3 extends over 14 amino acids. The germline V and J ends were trimmed by 3 bases and 7 bases, with 13 bases remaining between them.

Ten or more counts support this clonotype. The J gene is TRBJ2-3, the V gene TRBV12-3 or TRBV12-4; D remains ambiguous. The CDR3 extends over 15 amino acids. V lost 5 bases, J lost 1 base, and 13 bases lay in between. CDR3 nucleotides: TGTGCCAGCAGTCCCCTTGTCCTCCGCACAGATACGCAGTATTTT. Translation: CASSPLVLRTDTQYF.

The rearrangement links TRBV18 to TRBJ1-1; TRBD1 might be the D (6 bases). The V end lost 4 bases, the J end lost 5 bases, and 17 bases lay between the germline ends. The CDR3 extends over 15 amino acids. Germline CDR1 and CDR2: KGHSH and LQKENI. This chain's CDR3 is CASSLTGQQRTEAFF. The CDR3 region has the DNA TGTGCCAGCTCACTCACAGGGCAACAAAGGACTGAAGCTTTCTTT.

At least ten counts were recorded for this clonotype. This chain links TRBV20-1 with TRBJ2-7; 11 bases fit TRBD2. This CDR3 has 15 amino acids. Germline-derived CDR1 and CDR2 are DFQATT and SNEGSKA (reference sequence). With 4 bases clipped from V and 2 bases from J, the junction kept 7 bases outside the gene matches. In DNA form, the CDR3 reads TGCAGTGCTAAAAATAGCGGGGGGGCCACCTACGAGCAGTACTTC. It encodes CSAKNSGGATYEQYF.

This clonotype has only a few counts. This rearrangement joins TRBV11-2 to TRBJ1-6; no definite D call. This CDR3 is built from 17 residues. V gave up 1 base and J gave up 5 bases, with 15 bases separating them. CDR1 is SGHAT and CDR2 is FQNNGV in the germline V gene. CDR3 DNA sequence: TGTGCCAGCAGCTTAGGGGCATCTGGAGTCCATAATTCACCCCTCCACTTT. This sequence encodes CASSLGASGVHNSPLHF.

The CDR3 nucleotides are TGCGCCAGCAGCTCCGGACAGGGGACGCGAGAGACCCAGTACTTC. Its translation is CASSSGQGTRETQYF. This rearrangement joins TRBV5-1 to TRBJ2-5, with 9 bases matching TRBD1. Per the germline V gene, CDR1 is SGHRS and CDR2 is YFSETQ. V lost 3 bases to trimming and J lost 4 bases; unmatched junction nucleotides: 7. The CDR3 is 15 amino acids.

V is TRBV12-3 or TRBV12-4 and J is TRBJ2-7; 9 bases are shared with TRBD2. V shed 5 bases and J 0 bases; nucleotides not matched to a gene: 5. This CDR3 spans 15 amino acids. CDR3 protein: CASSKRGAPSYEQYF. The CDR3 DNA follows: TGTGCCAGCAGTAAGCGGGGGGCCCCCTCCTACGAGCAGTACTTC.

There are a few counts of this clonotype. The genes are TRBV7-9 and TRBJ1-1; D is unclear. CDR1 and CDR2 from the germline V gene are SEHNR and FQNEAQ (reference sequence). The ends were cut back, 7 bases at V and 0 bases at J, with 12 bases in the middle. The CDR3 extends over 14 amino acids. CDR3 in amino acids: CASTPGQMNTEAFF. CDR3 nucleotides: TGTGCCAGCACCCCCGGGCAGATGAACACTGAAGCTTTCTTT.

The rearrangement links TRBV18 to TRBJ2-3, with D uncertain. The CDR3 has 14 amino acids. CDR1 and CDR2 from the germline V gene are KGHSH and LQKENI. The V gene lost 1 base and the J gene lost 1 base, with 6 bases spanning the gap. The CDR3 nucleotides are TGTGCCAGCTCACCACAGTCAGGCACAGATACGCAGTATTTT. It specifies CASSPQSGTDTQYF.

The chain is built from TRBV6-2 or TRBV6-3 and TRBJ2-4, with D tentatively TRBD2 (6 bases). CDR1 is MNHEY and CDR2 is SVGEGT in the germline V gene. The CDR3 loop spans 16 amino acids. The V gene lost 0 bases and the J gene lost 2 bases, with 11 bases spanning the gap. This CDR3 reads CASSYSGGFPKNIQYF. The CDR3 bases are TGTGCCAGCAGTTACTCGGGGGGATTTCCCAAAAACATTCAGTACTTC.

J is TRBJ1-5 and V is TRBV12-3 or TRBV12-4, with TRBD1 matching over 10 bases. Trimming took 8 bases from V and 6 from J; bases not matched to a gene: 7. This CDR3 spans 14 amino acids. The CDR3 sequence: CASRRQGASQPQHF. In DNA form, the CDR3 reads TGTGCCAGCCGCAGACAGGGGGCAAGTCAGCCCCAGCATTTT.

This clonotype turned up a few times. The chain employs TRBV12-3 or TRBV12-4 and TRBJ1-4, with TRBD1 matching over 7 bases. This CDR3 is built from 14 residues. J lost 8 bases, V lost 2 bases, and 5 bases had no gene match. CDR3 loop: CASSLNRGSEKLFF. The DNA for the CDR3 is TGTGCCAGCAGTTTAAACAGGGGATCGGAAAAACTGTTTTTT.

A single count supports this clonotype. The chain uses TRBV20-1 and TRBJ2-5; 13 positions agree with TRBD2. The CDR3 runs to 16 residues. The junction had 8 bases not matched to a gene; V was cut back by 6 bases and J by 1 base. Germline V gene sequence: CDR1 DFQATT, CDR2 SNEGSKA (reference sequence). Written as DNA, the CDR3 is TGCAGTGCGGGAAAGACTAGCGGGGGGCCCCAAGAGACCCAGTACTTC. Encoded protein: CSAGKTSGGPQETQYF.

The gene calls are TRBV5-6 and TRBJ2-1; 12 bases align to TRBD2. Germline lookup yields CDR1 SGHDT and CDR2 YYEEEE. This CDR3 has 14 residues. With 3 bases clipped from V and 10 bases from J, the junction kept 5 bases outside the gene matches. CDR3 coding DNA: TGTGCCAGCAGCTCTGCTAGCGGGGGGGGCGAGCAGTTCTTC. As protein: CASSSASGGGEQFF.

With regard to this clonotype: A read error may be the cause here, since a much bigger clone is one base away. This chain joins TRBV5-1 and TRBJ1-2; no clear D gene. Trimming cost V 0 bases and J 6 bases, with 9 bases left between them. Germline CDR1 and CDR2: SGHRS and YFSETQ. The CDR3 has 13 residues. CDR3 nucleotide sequence: TGCGCCAGCAGCTTGGGACTGGGAAATGGCTACACCTTC. Translating gives CASSLGLGNGYTF.

V is TRBV7-3 and J is TRBJ2-5, with a possible D match to TRBD2 (5 bases). Trimming left V 1 base short and J 1 base short, with 7 bases between. The CDR3 loop spans 14 amino acids. Germline V gives CDR1 SGHTA, CDR2 FQGTGA. CDR3 protein: CASSLSLAQETQYF. Here the CDR3 DNA reads TGTGCCAGCAGCTTAAGCCTAGCCCAAGAGACCCAGTACTTC.